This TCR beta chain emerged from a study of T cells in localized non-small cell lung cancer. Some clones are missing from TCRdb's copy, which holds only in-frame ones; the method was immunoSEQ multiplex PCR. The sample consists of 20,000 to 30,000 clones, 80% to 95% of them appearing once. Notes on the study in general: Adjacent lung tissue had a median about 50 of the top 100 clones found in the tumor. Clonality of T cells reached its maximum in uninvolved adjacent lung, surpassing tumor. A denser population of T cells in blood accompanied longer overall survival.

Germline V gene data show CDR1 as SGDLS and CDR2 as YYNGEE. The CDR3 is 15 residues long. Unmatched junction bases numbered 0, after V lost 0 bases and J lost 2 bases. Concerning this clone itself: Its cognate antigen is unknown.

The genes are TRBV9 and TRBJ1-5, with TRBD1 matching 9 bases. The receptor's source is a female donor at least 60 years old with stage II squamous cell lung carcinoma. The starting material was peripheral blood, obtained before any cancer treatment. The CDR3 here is CASSVGQGGNQPQHF. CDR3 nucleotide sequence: TGTGCCAGCAGCGTAGGACAGGGGGGCAATCAGCCCCAGCATTTT. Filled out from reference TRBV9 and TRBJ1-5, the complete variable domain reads DSGVTQTPKHLITATGQRVTLRCSPRSGDLSVYWYQQSLDQGLQFLIQYYNGEERAKGNILERFSAQQFPDLHSELNLSSLELGDSALYFCASSVGQGGNQPQHFGDGTRLSIL.